These T cell receptor beta chains were read from a single sample in a study of blood T cell repertoires in COVID-19. TCRdb's table, derived via immunoSEQ multiplex PCR, lists solely in-frame clones and lacks some. The table has approximately 330,000 clones, 87% seen once. Sequencing was done on a sample of peripheral blood. The source of these receptors is a man aged 30-40 years with COVID-19, enrolled during active disease. CDR3s include the opening cysteine and the closing phenylalanine or tryptophan.

J gene: TRBJ2-3; V gene: TRBV6-5; CDR3 protein: CASSYGGSGYTDTQYF
J gene: TRBJ2-7; V gene: TRBV29-1; CDR3 protein: CSVAGLLYEQYF
J gene: TRBJ1-2; V gene: TRBV4-3; CDR3 protein: CASSQALGNYGYTF
J gene: TRBJ2-5; V gene: TRBV14; CDR3 protein: CASRPTGSGTQYF
J gene: TRBJ2-7; V gene: TRBV27; CDR3 protein: CASSLSKGRTGQYF
J gene: TRBJ1-2; V gene: TRBV2; CDR3 protein: CASRDTNYGYTF
J gene: TRBJ1-1; V gene: TRBV30; CDR3 protein: CAWSVRGNTEAFF
J gene: TRBJ2-2; V gene: TRBV3-1/TRBV3-2; CDR3 protein: CASSLSGSGELFF
J gene: TRBJ2-1; V gene: TRBV29-1; CDR3 protein: CSGTSGASSYNEQFF
J gene: TRBJ1-1; V gene: TRBV5-4; CDR3 protein: CASSREGGSNTEAFF
J gene: TRBJ2-7; V gene: TRBV6-5; CDR3 protein: CASSYLSGGTDEQYF
J gene: TRBJ1-4; V gene: TRBV6-5; CDR3 protein: CASWRGRFQEKLFF
J gene: TRBJ1-2; V gene: TRBV19; CDR3 protein: CASTPGRGDYGYTF
J gene: TRBJ2-1; V gene: TRBV5-4; CDR3 protein: CASSVPGQGFYEQFF
J gene: TRBJ2-1; V gene: TRBV12-3/TRBV12-4; CDR3 protein: CASSLVLAGEQFF
J gene: TRBJ2-5; V gene: TRBV3-1/TRBV3-2; CDR3 protein: CASRSIQETQYF
J gene: TRBJ1-2; V gene: TRBV6-2/TRBV6-3; CDR3 protein: CASSRTGSNYGYTF
J gene: TRBJ1-5; V gene: TRBV7-9; CDR3 protein: CASSNYNQPQHF
J gene: TRBJ1-3; V gene: TRBV6-5; CDR3 protein: CASTLRTAAGNTIYF
J gene: TRBJ1-5; V gene: TRBV6-5; CDR3 protein: CASSYDTTGSQPQHF
J gene: TRBJ2-3; V gene: TRBV19; CDR3 protein: CASSDRGRTDTQYF
J gene: TRBJ2-1; V gene: TRBV7-3; CDR3 protein: CASSWDIRGIGNEQFF
J gene: TRBJ2-2; V gene: TRBV6-4; CDR3 protein: CASSETGGTNTGELFF
J gene: TRBJ1-6; V gene: TRBV5-1; CDR3 protein: CASSLVGGADSPLHF
J gene: TRBJ2-7; V gene: TRBV7-2; CDR3 protein: CASSLARGLNYEQYF
J gene: TRBJ1-5; V gene: TRBV7-2; CDR3 protein: CASSLGGVSHQPQHF
J gene: TRBJ2-7; V gene: TRBV3-1/TRBV3-2; CDR3 protein: CASSFLTSGDSYEQYF
J gene: TRBJ2-5; V gene: TRBV27; CDR3 protein: CASSRRGVIQETQYF
J gene: TRBJ2-5; V gene: TRBV21-1; CDR3 protein: CASSKCDLKGLIKETQYF
J gene: TRBJ1-2; V gene: TRBV19; CDR3 protein: CASSTLGLGYGYTF
J gene: TRBJ2-2; V gene: TRBV4-1; CDR3 protein: CASSLAGGELFF
J gene: TRBJ1-1; V gene: TRBV9; CDR3 protein: CASSVFGTLNTEAFF
J gene: TRBJ1-5; V gene: TRBV6-5; CDR3 protein: CASILDRGPFTPQHF
J gene: TRBJ2-1; V gene: TRBV19; CDR3 protein: CASSMTNYNEQFF
J gene: TRBJ1-5; V gene: TRBV29-1; CDR3 protein: CSAGTGVGQPQHF
J gene: TRBJ2-2; V gene: TRBV7-9; CDR3 protein: CASSWGRGVAPGELFF
J gene: TRBJ1-2; V gene: TRBV2; CDR3 protein: CASSEGAGVNYGYTF
J gene: TRBJ1-2; V gene: TRBV5-1; CDR3 protein: CASSLGQGESGYTF
J gene: TRBJ1-3; V gene: TRBV6-6; CDR3 protein: CASSYSSQGAGNTIYF
J gene: TRBJ1-6; V gene: TRBV3-1/TRBV3-2; CDR3 protein: CASSPTTGAYNSPLHF
J gene: TRBJ1-1; V gene: TRBV21-1; CDR3 protein: CASSKFTGLNTEAFF
J gene: TRBJ2-1; V gene: TRBV7-2; CDR3 protein: CASRPAANEQFF
J gene: TRBJ2-1; V gene: TRBV24-1; CDR3 protein: CATSRGNEQFF
J gene: TRBJ1-5; V gene: TRBV27; CDR3 protein: CASSAYSNQPQHF